This is a list of T cell receptor beta chains from one sample in a study of radiation and T cells in renal cell carcinoma. Method: immunoSEQ multiplex PCR; TCRdb's copy keeps in-frame clones and lacks some. This sample has 30,000 to 40,000 clones, with 81% found just once. The sequences come from blood, collected from a patient whose treatment included radiotherapy and nephrectomy. The receptors derive from a man aged 60 to 69 with renal cell carcinoma. The conserved cysteine and the conserved F or W are not part of the CDR3 here. D genes are given only for firm matches. Size is stated for part of the rows, as once, few or many counts, or as a class when the clone is expanded.

j_gene: TRBJ2-4; d_gene: -; v_gene: TRBV5-6; abundance: -; CDR3aa: ASSFLLAKNIQY
j_gene: TRBJ1-1; d_gene: -; v_gene: TRBV18; abundance: -; CDR3aa: ASSPQQGNTEAF
j_gene: TRBJ1-2; d_gene: TRBD1; v_gene: TRBV5-1; abundance: few; CDR3aa: ASSPGDSVDYGYT
j_gene: TRBJ1-2; d_gene: -; v_gene: TRBV11-2; abundance: -; CDR3aa: ASGPLHGYT
j_gene: TRBJ2-1; d_gene: -; v_gene: TRBV27; abundance: -; CDR3aa: ASSLSSAGRYNEQF
j_gene: TRBJ1-2; d_gene: TRBD1; v_gene: TRBV19; abundance: -; CDR3aa: ASSLRAGQGGYT
j_gene: TRBJ2-1; d_gene: TRBD1; v_gene: TRBV6-4; abundance: -; CDR3aa: ASSETGYEQF
j_gene: TRBJ2-3; d_gene: TRBD1; v_gene: TRBV11-2; abundance: few; CDR3aa: ASSRDRGGGTDTQY
j_gene: TRBJ1-5; d_gene: -; v_gene: TRBV27; abundance: -; CDR3aa: ASRRTGGDQPQH
j_gene: TRBJ1-2; d_gene: -; v_gene: TRBV7-6; abundance: -; CDR3aa: ASSLGDKHSLHSYGYT
j_gene: TRBJ2-2; d_gene: TRBD1; v_gene: TRBV10-3; abundance: -; CDR3aa: ATYDRGLKELF
j_gene: TRBJ2-3; d_gene: -; v_gene: TRBV6-1; abundance: -; CDR3aa: ASSRRDSGTDTQY
j_gene: TRBJ2-7; d_gene: TRBD1; v_gene: TRBV7-9; abundance: -; CDR3aa: ASSKTTGWVPYEQY
j_gene: TRBJ1-5; d_gene: -; v_gene: TRBV7-2; abundance: -; CDR3aa: ASSLMANQPQH
j_gene: TRBJ1-1; d_gene: -; v_gene: TRBV6-1; abundance: -; CDR3aa: ASSEAVAEAF
j_gene: TRBJ1-2; d_gene: -; v_gene: TRBV29-1; abundance: -; CDR3aa: SVRTSGSYT
j_gene: TRBJ2-7; d_gene: -; v_gene: TRBV15; abundance: once; CDR3aa: ATSTGSSYEQY
j_gene: TRBJ1-2; d_gene: TRBD1; v_gene: TRBV7-6; abundance: -; CDR3aa: ASSDPGQGVYGYT
j_gene: TRBJ1-2; d_gene: -; v_gene: TRBV29-1; abundance: -; CDR3aa: SVAQGPYGYT
j_gene: TRBJ2-1; d_gene: TRBD2; v_gene: TRBV11-3; abundance: -; CDR3aa: ASSLGALAGAVEDEQF
j_gene: TRBJ1-1; d_gene: TRBD1; v_gene: TRBV7-6; abundance: -; CDR3aa: ASSRWTGLNTEAF
j_gene: TRBJ2-7; d_gene: TRBD1; v_gene: TRBV2; abundance: -; CDR3aa: ASSGQGYEQY
j_gene: TRBJ1-1; d_gene: -; v_gene: TRBV5-1; abundance: few; CDR3aa: ASSLAVGGLNTEAF
j_gene: TRBJ1-2; d_gene: -; v_gene: TRBV11-2; abundance: -; CDR3aa: ASSSGSGYGYT
j_gene: TRBJ2-3; d_gene: -; v_gene: TRBV4-2; abundance: -; CDR3aa: ASSQDGYTTDTQY
j_gene: TRBJ2-7; d_gene: -; v_gene: TRBV15; abundance: -; CDR3aa: ATSPEGGSSYEQY
j_gene: TRBJ2-1; d_gene: TRBD2; v_gene: TRBV4-2; abundance: -; CDR3aa: ASSQLRGGTTDNEQF
j_gene: TRBJ2-5; d_gene: -; v_gene: TRBV5-5; abundance: -; CDR3aa: ASSLGGSLY
j_gene: TRBJ1-2; d_gene: -; v_gene: TRBV5-1; abundance: -; CDR3aa: ASGYTDVKRGYT
j_gene: TRBJ2-6; d_gene: TRBD1; v_gene: TRBV18; abundance: -; CDR3aa: ASSLDRGTGANVLT
j_gene: TRBJ1-4; d_gene: TRBD1; v_gene: TRBV4-1; abundance: -; CDR3aa: ASSPRQGGKLF
j_gene: TRBJ1-1; d_gene: -; v_gene: TRBV4-1; abundance: few; CDR3aa: ASSQTRRPTEAF
j_gene: TRBJ2-7; d_gene: TRBD2; v_gene: TRBV7-2; abundance: medium-sized; CDR3aa: ASSSAPGGSYEQY
j_gene: TRBJ2-1; d_gene: TRBD2; v_gene: TRBV4-1; abundance: once; CDR3aa: ASSHDTSDPDWEQF
j_gene: TRBJ1-2; d_gene: -; v_gene: TRBV7-8; abundance: -; CDR3aa: ASSLVSRGLYGYT
j_gene: TRBJ2-1; d_gene: TRBD2; v_gene: TRBV11-2; abundance: -; CDR3aa: ASSLSVASGSDGEQF
j_gene: TRBJ1-5; d_gene: -; v_gene: TRBV2; abundance: -; CDR3aa: ASSEVNRNQPQH
j_gene: TRBJ2-3; d_gene: -; v_gene: TRBV7-2; abundance: -; CDR3aa: ASSLGGLQVPGY
j_gene: TRBJ2-7; d_gene: TRBD1; v_gene: TRBV29-1; abundance: few; CDR3aa: SAVGQGDYEQY
j_gene: TRBJ2-7; d_gene: TRBD2; v_gene: TRBV6-1; abundance: -; CDR3aa: ASSEAGGRALYYEQY
j_gene: TRBJ2-3; d_gene: TRBD2; v_gene: TRBV19; abundance: -; CDR3aa: ASRLAGGTDTQY
j_gene: TRBJ2-5; d_gene: -; v_gene: TRBV5-1; abundance: -; CDR3aa: ASSRRAQNQETQY
j_gene: TRBJ2-6; d_gene: -; v_gene: TRBV5-4; abundance: -; CDR3aa: AHSPGTSGANVLT
j_gene: TRBJ2-1; d_gene: TRBD2; v_gene: TRBV2; abundance: -; CDR3aa: ASSESGLAGANEQF
j_gene: TRBJ2-1; d_gene: TRBD1; v_gene: TRBV5-6; abundance: -; CDR3aa: ASSGGTGSSYNEQF